These 25 T cell receptor beta chains came from one sample sequenced in a study of cytomegalovirus exposure and HLA in healthy donors. The PCR ran on 60 Vbeta and 13 Jbeta primers. The protocol was immunoSEQ multiplex PCR, while the TCRdb copy is restricted to in-frame clones and leaves out a portion. The data hold about 150,000 clones, with under 75% observed a single time. What was sequenced was PBMCs. The receptors were sampled from a woman in her thirties or forties in good health and CMV-seronegative.

The chain combines TRBV18 with TRBJ2-2; D is perhaps TRBD2 (6 bases). The V end was cut by 0 bases, the J end by 1 base, with 12 bases between. Per germline, CDR1 KGHSH and CDR2 LQKENI. The CDR3 is 17 residues long. The CDR3 sequence: CASSPPVLALNTGELFF. The DNA of the CDR3 is TGTGCCAGCTCACCACCTGTGCTAGCGCTGAACACCGGGGAGCTGTTTTTT.

This clone was seen only a few times. V usage is TRBV12-5 and J usage is TRBJ1-6; D perhaps matches TRBD1 (5 bases). The CDR3 runs 14 residues. The germline V gene has CDR1 LGHNT and CDR2 FRNRAP. V lost 7 bases and J 9 bases, leaving 16 bases between the germline ends. Here the CDR3 DNA reads TGTGCTAGTGACGGGGGACTGTTTAGTTCACCCCTCCACTTT. This encodes CASDGGLFSSPLHF.

The V gene is TRBV19, the J gene TRBJ1-2; D perhaps matches TRBD1 (5 bases). CDR1 and CDR2 (germline): LNHDA, SQIVND (reference sequence). V was clipped by 3 bases and J by 7 bases, with 18 bases between them. The CDR3 is made up of 15 amino acids. CDR3 loop: CASSIPQVGDGGYTF. CDR3 sequence (DNA): TGTGCCAGTAGTATTCCCCAGGTAGGGGATGGTGGCTACACCTTC. The entire variable domain, with the rest obtained from reference TRBV19 and TRBJ1-2, is as follows: DGGITQSPKYLFRKEGQNVTLSCEQNLNHDAMYWYRQDPGQGLRLIYYSQIVNDFQKGDIAEGYSVSREKKESFPLTVTSAQKNPTAFYLCASSIPQVGDGGYTFGSGTRLTVV.

The chain is built from TRBV27 and TRBJ1-1, with D tentatively TRBD1 (5 bases). Trimming removed 3 bases at V and 1 base at J, with 12 bases between. The length of the CDR3 is 15 residues. In germline, CDR1 is MNHEY, CDR2 SMNVEV (reference sequence). CDR3 sequence: CASSLRGDPNTEAFF. As DNA, the CDR3 is TGTGCCAGCAGTTTGCGCGGGGACCCGAACACTGAAGCTTTCTTT.

The chain links TRBV14 to TRBJ2-1; 7 nucleotides agree with TRBD1. CDR1 is SGHDN and CDR2 is FVKESK in the germline V gene. This CDR3 has 13 residues. V dropped 1 base and J dropped 9; count of bases not matched to a gene: 3. CDR3 coding DNA: TGTGCCAGCAGCCAAGCCCCAGGGGGTGAGCAGTTCTTC. It is translated as CASSQAPGGEQFF.

The gene calls are TRBV28 and TRBJ1-1, with TRBD1 matching 8 bases. J was trimmed by 2 bases and V by 3 bases; bases with no gene match: 2. The germline CDR1 and CDR2 sequences are MDHEN and SYDVKM. CDR3 length: 14 amino acids. The CDR3 sequence is CASSFQGANTEAFF. Here the CDR3 DNA reads TGTGCCAGCAGTTTTCAGGGGGCTAACACTGAAGCTTTCTTT.

The J gene is TRBJ2-7, the V gene TRBV6-1, with TRBD1 matching over 7 bases. Germline lookup yields CDR1 MNHNS and CDR2 SASEGT. With 7 bases clipped from V and 3 bases from J, the junction kept 9 bases outside the gene matches. This CDR3 contains 14 residues. CDR3 nucleotides: TGTGCCAGCAACTATAGACAGGGCGGCTACGAGCAGTACTTC. Amino acids: CASNYRQGGYEQYF.

This clone was recorded a few times. The CDR3 sequence: CASSYSTGTGDIRAFF. The CDR3 DNA reads as TGTGCCAGCAGCTACTCAACCGGGACAGGGGATATAAGAGCTTTCTTT. The chain joins TRBV5-6 to TRBJ1-1; 10 nucleotides align to TRBD1. This CDR3 is built from 16 residues. Germline CDR1 SGHDT, CDR2 YYEEEE. V shed 3 bases and J 10 bases; nucleotides not matched to a gene: 15.

The V call is TRBV18, the J call TRBJ1-3; D not certain. This CDR3 is 14 amino acids long. V was pared by 5 bases and J by 2 bases, with 10 bases between. Germline CDR1 reads KGHSH; CDR2 reads LQKENI. CDR3 amino acids: CASSAGATGNTIYF. The CDR3, as DNA: TGTGCCAGCTCAGCGGGAGCAACTGGAAACACCATATATTTT.

In its sample, this clone was seen a few times. CDR3 loop: CASSEDPGDGYGYTF. In DNA form, the CDR3 reads TGTGCCAGCAGTGAAGACCCAGGGGACGGCTATGGCTACACCTTC. This chain uses TRBV6-1 with TRBJ1-2; D may be TRBD1 (6 bases). The CDR3 extends over 15 amino acids. From germline, CDR1 is MNHNS and CDR2 SASEGT. The V end was cut by 1 base, the J end by 4 bases, with 13 bases between.

The chain recombines TRBV5-5 with TRBJ1-3; 7 bases align to TRBD1. V dropped 1 base and J dropped 4; count of bases not matched to a gene: 2. Germline assignment: CDR1 SGHKS and CDR2 YYEKEE (reference sequence). The CDR3 spans 14 residues. This CDR3 reads CASSLRTGGNTIYF. The CDR3 DNA sequence: TGTGCCAGCAGCTTGAGGACAGGAGGAAACACCATATATTTT.

V and J are TRBV5-1 and TRBJ2-5; TRBD1 matches 7 bases. With 4 bases clipped from V and 0 bases from J, the junction kept 6 bases outside the gene matches. This CDR3 contains 15 residues. Germline values: CDR1 SGHRS, CDR2 YFSETQ. CDR3: CASSTGTADQETQYF. The CDR3 DNA follows: TGCGCCAGCAGCACTGGGACAGCCGACCAAGAGACCCAGTACTTC.

The chain carries TRBV5-4 and TRBJ2-2, with 9 nucleotides matching TRBD1. Germline V CDR1 and CDR2: SGHNT, YYREEE (reference sequence). The CDR3 length is 17 residues. After removal of 6 bases from V and 5 bases from J, the junction contained 14 bases not matched to a gene. This CDR3 reads CASNLQPGQGYTGELFF. In DNA form, the CDR3 reads TGTGCCAGCAACCTCCAACCGGGACAGGGATATACCGGGGAGCTGTTTTTT.

J is TRBJ1-1 and V is TRBV4-3; possible D gene TRBD1, 6 bases. The CDR3 is 15 residues long. V was pared by 1 base and J by 3 bases, with 12 bases between. Germline V gives CDR1 LGHNA, CDR2 YSLEER. This CDR3 reads CASSQGTGIYTEAFF. DNA for the CDR3: TGCGCCAGCAGCCAAGGTACAGGGATTTACACTGAAGCTTTCTTT.

The chain links TRBV11-2 to TRBJ1-1; D remains unclear. Germline values: CDR1 SGHAT, CDR2 FQNNGV. Trimming removed 0 bases at V and 5 bases at J, with 7 bases between. This CDR3 has 13 residues. CDR3 sequence (DNA): TGTGCCAGCAGCTTAGACCTCAGGACTGAAGCTTTCTTT. It codes for CASSLDLRTEAFF.

V and J are TRBV30 and TRBJ1-2, with TRBD1 as a possible D gene (5 bases). The V and J ends lost 4 bases and 7 bases respectively, with 10 bases between them. The CDR3 has 11 residues. Per germline, CDR1 GTSNPN and CDR2 SVGIG (reference sequence). CDR3 bases: TGTGCCTGGACAGGGTTGGGTGGCTACACCTTC. Encoded protein: CAWTGLGGYTF.

The gene calls are TRBV6-5 and TRBJ2-5; a possible D gene is TRBD2 (5 bases). CDR1 is MNHEY and CDR2 is SVGAGI in the germline V gene. The CDR3 runs 15 residues. V gave up 2 bases and J gave up 4 bases, with 14 bases separating them. CDR3 region: CASSYGSPSGETQYF. The CDR3 coding sequence is TGTGCCAGCAGTTACGGGAGTCCCTCGGGAGAGACCCAGTACTTC.

The chain combines TRBV7-2 with TRBJ1-2; D call uncertain. In germline, CDR1 is SGHTA, CDR2 FQGNSA. V shed 5 bases and J shed 6 bases, with 19 bases lying between them. This CDR3 has 15 residues. CDR3 loop: CASSRTPPGTDGYTF. The CDR3 region has the DNA TGTGCCAGCAGCCGGACCCCGCCGGGAACTGATGGCTACACCTTC.

The chain combines TRBV6-6 with TRBJ1-2, with 10 bases identical to TRBD1. Germline lookup yields CDR1 MNHNY and CDR2 SVGAGI (reference sequence). J gave up 6 bases and V 0 bases, and 4 bases lay outside the gene matches. This CDR3 region has 15 residues. The CDR3 region is CASSYSRGTGDGYTF. The CDR3 DNA sequence: TGTGCCAGCAGTTACTCTCGGGGGACAGGGGATGGCTACACCTTC.

This clone was seen just once. V gene TRBV27 combines with J gene TRBJ1-5; TRBD1 is a possible D gene (5 bases). Germline V gives CDR1 MNHEY, CDR2 SMNVEV (reference sequence). V was shortened by 3 bases and J by 4 bases, with 10 bases between the two germline ends. This CDR3 has 14 residues. As DNA, the CDR3 is TGTGCCAGCAGTTTTAGGGGCGAGAATCAGCCCCAGCATTTT. Translating gives CASSFRGENQPQHF.

The V gene is TRBV5-6, the J gene TRBJ1-1; the match to TRBD1 covers 7 bases. Trimming cost V 4 bases and J 11 bases; bases outside gene matches: 8. The CDR3 sequence is 12 residues long. The germline gives CDR1 SGHDT, CDR2 YYEEEE. CDR3 DNA sequence: TGTGCCAGCAGCACGCGCAGGGGGAAGGCTTTCTTT. Its protein product is CASSTRRGKAFF.

The genes are TRBV5-4 and TRBJ2-3, with TRBD2 matching 11 bases. Germline CDR1 is SGHNT and CDR2 is YYREEE (reference sequence). The CDR3 runs to 18 residues. The V and J ends lost 0 bases and 0 bases, in that order; junction bases with no gene match: 6. The CDR3 bases are TGTGCCAGCAGCTTGGCCCTAGCGGGGGGCCCGAGCACAGATACGCAGTATTTT. It codes for CASSLALAGGPSTDTQYF.

This clone has more than one count but fewer than ten. CDR3 residues: CASSQEQGHPQETQYF. In nucleotides, the CDR3 is TGCGCCAGCAGCCAAGAACAGGGGCACCCCCAAGAGACCCAGTACTTC. The rearrangement links TRBV4-1 to TRBJ2-5, with TRBD1 matching 7 bases. The length of the CDR3 is 16 residues. V was pared by 0 bases and J by 1 base, with 5 bases of the junction left unmatched. CDR1 is MGHRA, CDR2 YSYEKL, per germline.

This clone was counted once. The chain carries TRBV10-3 and TRBJ1-1; D is ambiguous. CDR3 length equals 12 residues. Trimming stripped 8 bases from V and 3 bases from J, with 10 bases between. Germline values: CDR1 ENHRY, CDR2 SYGVKD. CDR3 amino acids: CAISQVDTEAFF. CDR3 bases: TGTGCCATCTCTCAGGTGGACACTGAAGCTTTCTTT.

In its sample, this clone was seen a few times. The rearrangement joins TRBV13 to TRBJ1-1; D may be TRBD1 (6 bases). CDR3 length: 15 residues. V lost 2 bases and J 6 bases, leaving 16 bases between the germline ends. From germline, CDR1 is PRHDT and CDR2 FYEKMQ (reference sequence). CDR3 in DNA: TGTGCCAGCAGCTTAATTTCGGGGGGCTTCGCTGAAGCTTTCTTT. Translating it yields CASSLISGGFAEAFF.